This passage covers 24 T cell receptor beta chains from one sample sequenced in a study of cytomegalovirus exposure and HLA in healthy donors (dated by TCRdb to the late 2010s). The library was made by the immunoSEQ multiplex PCR assay. A mixture of 60 forward primers for TCR Vbeta segments and 13 reverse primers for TCR Jbeta segments was used in the multiplex PCR. The table comes from immuneACCESS by way of TCRdb, which keeps in-frame sequences with V and J called. Part of the clones is missing from these tables; in studies checked, under half for an unresolved V gene and the rest for unknown reasons. The sample records fewer than 150,000 clones, approximately 80% of which are singletons. Over 0.2% of the sample rests with the top ten. Sequencing was carried out using PBMCs. Receptor source: a man aged 50 to 60 in good health and CMV-seronegative.

V and J are TRBV7-3 and TRBJ2-1; TRBD1 is a possible D gene (5 bases). The CDR3 length is 15 residues. Trimming cost V 5 bases and J 4 bases, with 15 bases left between them. Germline V lookup: CDR1 SGHTA, CDR2 FQGTGA. The CDR3 protein is CASSPSIGAYNEQFF. CDR3 nucleotides: TGTGCCAGCAGCCCCTCCATTGGGGCTTACAATGAGCAGTTCTTC.

The gene calls are TRBV4-2 and TRBJ2-7; tentative D call: TRBD1 (5 bases). V lost 0 bases, J lost 9 bases, and 6 bases lay in between. The CDR3 totals 11 residues. Germline V gives CDR1 LGHNA, CDR2 YNFKEQ. As DNA, the CDR3 is TGTGCCAGCAGCCAAGACAGGGCGCAGTACTTC. This codes for CASSQDRAQYF.

The rearrangement joins TRBV7-2 to TRBJ2-5; 9 bases are a match to TRBD2. After removal of 0 bases from V and 0 bases from J, the junction contained 5 bases not matched to a gene. Germline values: CDR1 SGHTA, CDR2 FQGNSA. The CDR3 runs 17 residues. The CDR3 DNA reads as TGTGCCAGCAGCTTAGCCCCGCGGGGGGGAAACCAAGAGACCCAGTACTTC. Its translation is CASSLAPRGGNQETQYF.

The rearrangement links TRBV5-8 to TRBJ2-7; no definite D call. Germline V gene sequence: CDR1 SGHTS, CDR2 YDEGEE. Deletions cut 2 bases from V and 2 bases from J, with 11 bases between. This CDR3 is built from 14 residues. CDR3: CASSFAPETYEQYF. CDR3 DNA sequence: TGTGCCAGCAGCTTCGCCCCCGAGACCTACGAGCAGTACTTC.

This chain links TRBV7-2 with TRBJ2-5, with 10 bases that match TRBD1. Unmatched junction bases numbered 4, after V lost 3 bases and J lost 3 bases. CDR3 length: 15 residues. Germline-derived CDR1 and CDR2 are SGHTA and FQGNSA. CDR3 loop: CASSLWDRGKETQYF. CDR3 in DNA: TGTGCCAGCAGCTTGTGGGACAGGGGTAAAGAGACCCAGTACTTC.

V and J are TRBV28 and TRBJ1-2; tentative D call: TRBD1 (6 bases). V was shortened by 5 bases and J by 7 bases, with 11 bases between the two germline ends. This CDR3 region has 12 residues. Germline V gene data show CDR1 as MDHEN and CDR2 as SYDVKM. DNA of the CDR3: TGTGCCAGCAGTCCAGGGGATCGTGGCTACACCTTC. The encoded protein is CASSPGDRGYTF.

V usage is TRBV7-3 and J usage is TRBJ2-7; D may be TRBD1 (5 bases). Trimming shortened V by 6 bases and J by 7 bases, and 13 bases separated the two germline ends. The germline V gene encodes CDR1 SGHTA and CDR2 FQGTGA. The CDR3 runs to 12 residues. The CDR3 spells CASSSPQGEQYF. CDR3 DNA sequence: TGTGCCAGCAGTTCCCCTCAGGGAGAGCAGTACTTC.

This clone was recorded once. The chain carries TRBV7-2 and TRBJ2-7; tentative D call: TRBD2 (6 bases). V was shortened by 5 bases and J by 7 bases, with 15 bases between the two germline ends. From germline, CDR1 is SGHTA and CDR2 FQGNSA. The CDR3 extends over 13 amino acids. CDR3 bases: TGTGCCAGCAGCATCGTTGACGGGAGTGAGCAGTACTTC. Translated, it gives CASSIVDGSEQYF.

This chain links TRBV29-1 with TRBJ2-1; 10 bases are a match to TRBD2. The V segment lost 8 bases and the J segment 6 bases; nucleotides outside the gene matches: 10. Germline V gene lookup returns CDR1 SQVTM and CDR2 ANQGSEA. The CDR3 extends over 14 amino acids. The CDR3 DNA sequence: TGCAGCACGGAACCCAGCGGGAGGGCCAATGAGCAGTTCTTC. Translation: CSTEPSGRANEQFF.

The chain recombines TRBV15 with TRBJ1-1; the D gene is possibly TRBD1 (5 bases). Germline V CDR1 and CDR2: LNHNV, YYDKDF (reference sequence). The CDR3 length is 16 residues. V lost 0 bases, J lost 0 bases, and 11 bases lay in between. CDR3 bases: TGTGCCACCAGCAGAGATAGGGCGGGGGTGAACACTGAAGCTTTCTTT. Protein product: CATSRDRAGVNTEAFF. Drawing the rest from reference TRBV15 and TRBJ1-1, the complete variable domain is DAMVIQNPRYQVTQFGKPVTLSCSQTLNHNVMYWYQQKSSQAPKLLFHYYDKDFNNEADTPDNFQSRRPNTSFCFLDIRSPGLGDTAMYLCATSRDRAGVNTEAFFGQGTRLTVV.

The V gene is TRBV7-2, the J gene TRBJ1-2; 7 bases are shared with TRBD1. After removal of 4 bases from V and 4 bases from J, the junction contained 9 bases not matched to a gene. The CDR3 spans 15 residues. CDR1 SGHTA and CDR2 FQGNSA come from the germline V gene. The CDR3 spells CASSSSATGSYGYTF. For the CDR3, the DNA is TGTGCCAGCAGCTCCTCCGCGACAGGGAGCTATGGCTACACCTTC.

This clone has only a few counts. The chain is built from TRBV19 and TRBJ1-5; D is unclear. V dropped 4 bases and J dropped 0 bases, with 7 bases sitting between them. Germline loops: CDR1 LNHDA, CDR2 SQIVND (reference sequence). The CDR3 spans 14 residues. CDR3 loop: CASSTRYSNQPQHF. CDR3 sequence (DNA): TGTGCCAGTAGTACCCGGTATAGCAATCAGCCCCAGCATTTT.

This chain uses TRBV7-2 with TRBJ2-7; 9 bases are a match to TRBD1. The ends lost 2 bases at V and 6 bases at J; junction bases unmatched: 8. The CDR3 consists of 15 residues. The germline gives CDR1 SGHTA, CDR2 FQGNSA. This CDR3 reads CASSLSPGQGSEQYF. For the CDR3, the DNA is TGTGCCAGCAGCTTAAGCCCGGGACAGGGCTCCGAGCAGTACTTC. Combining the CDR3 with reference TRBV7-2 and TRBJ2-7 gives the whole variable domain GAGVSQSPSNKVTEKGKDVELRCDPISGHTALYWYRQSLGQGLEFLIYFQGNSAPDKSGLPSDRFSAERTGGSVSTLTIQRTQQEDSAVYLCASSLSPGQGSEQYFGPGTRLTVT.

This chain uses TRBV5-1 with TRBJ1-2, with D possibly matching TRBD1 (5 bases). The CDR3 extends over 15 amino acids. Germline CDR1 is SGHRS and CDR2 is YFSETQ. V lost 0 bases, J lost 6 bases, and 15 bases lay in between. The CDR3 region is CASSLEAGTRDGYTF. In nucleotides, the CDR3 is TGCGCCAGCAGCTTGGAGGCGGGGACTCGGGATGGCTACACCTTC.

The chain recombines TRBV19 with TRBJ2-3; weak D call: TRBD2 (5 bases). V dropped 7 bases and J dropped 0 bases, with 11 bases sitting between them. The CDR3 spans 14 residues. Germline lookup yields CDR1 LNHDA and CDR2 SQIVND (reference sequence). The CDR3 region is CASNNWTSTDTQYF. The CDR3 DNA reads as TGTGCCAGTAACAACTGGACTAGCACAGATACGCAGTATTTT. Variable domain in full (rest from reference TRBV19 and TRBJ2-3): DGGITQSPKYLFRKEGQNVTLSCEQNLNHDAMYWYRQDPGQGLRLIYYSQIVNDFQKGDIAEGYSVSREKKESFPLTVTSAQKNPTAFYLCASNNWTSTDTQYFGPGTRLTVL.

V is TRBV19 and J is TRBJ2-7; TRBD2 matches 8 bases. There are 13 residues in the CDR3. Germline-derived CDR1 and CDR2 are LNHDA and SQIVND (reference sequence). Trimming took 10 bases from V and 4 from J; bases not matched to a gene: 9. The CDR3 loop is CATGDGGRYEQYF. The CDR3 nucleotides are TGTGCCACGGGGGATGGCGGGAGGTACGAGCAGTACTTC.

The J gene is TRBJ1-1, the V gene TRBV14, with no clear D. The CDR3 spans 12 residues. With 2 bases removed from V and 10 bases from J, the gap between germline ends came to 11 bases. Germline loops: CDR1 SGHDN, CDR2 FVKESK. The CDR3 sequence is CASSQSHAGAFF. The DNA of the CDR3 is TGTGCCAGCAGCCAATCCCACGCGGGAGCTTTCTTT.

The V gene is TRBV5-8, the J gene TRBJ1-6, with D perhaps matching TRBD1 (5 bases). There are 14 residues in the CDR3. Trimming removed 3 bases at V and 4 bases at J, with 8 bases between. From germline, CDR1 is SGHTS and CDR2 YDEGEE. CDR3 sequence reads: CASSSTVYNSPLHF. The DNA of the CDR3 is TGTGCCAGCAGCTCGACAGTTTATAATTCACCCCTCCACTTT.

CDR3 in amino acids: CASTPRQGGETQYF. The CDR3, as DNA: TGTGCCAGCACGCCCCGCCAGGGAGGGGAGACCCAGTACTTC. The rearrangement links TRBV7-9 to TRBJ2-5; 7 bases are shared with TRBD2. Germline V gene lookup returns CDR1 SEHNR and CDR2 FQNEAQ (reference sequence). The CDR3 sequence is 14 residues long. Trimming took 7 bases from V and 5 from J; bases not matched to a gene: 10.

This chain joins TRBV27 and TRBJ2-7; perhaps TRBD2 as D (6 bases). Trimming stripped 4 bases from V and 1 base from J, with 8 bases between. CDR1 is MNHEY, CDR2 SMNVEV, per germline (reference sequence). This CDR3 comprises 13 residues. The CDR3 sequence is CASSSGGSYEQYF. CDR3 coding DNA: TGTGCCAGCAGTTCCGGAGGGTCCTACGAGCAGTACTTC.

The chain joins TRBV19 to TRBJ1-1, with TRBD1 matching 9 bases. The germline V gene encodes CDR1 LNHDA and CDR2 SQIVND (reference sequence). This CDR3 comprises 15 residues. Unmatched junction bases numbered 9, after V lost 5 bases and J lost 5 bases. The CDR3 coding sequence is TGTGCCAGTAGTTTCCAACAGGGGGCGTGGACTGAAGCTTTCTTT. Translation gives CASSFQQGAWTEAFF.

V and J are TRBV28 and TRBJ1-1, with 7 bases matching TRBD1. Trimming at V came to 8 bases and at J to 2 bases, leaving 14 bases not matched to a gene. Germline V gives CDR1 MDHEN, CDR2 SYDVKM. The CDR3 contains 16 residues. Here the CDR3 reads CASRTRTGGRNTEAFF. In nucleotides, the CDR3 is TGTGCCAGCCGCACTAGGACAGGAGGCCGAAACACTGAAGCTTTCTTT.

The rearrangement uses TRBV4-2 and TRBJ1-3; no definite D call. The CDR3 is 16 amino acids. CDR1 LGHNA and CDR2 YNFKEQ come from the germline V gene. The ends were cut back, 0 bases at V and 3 bases at J, with 12 bases in the middle. CDR3 amino acids: CASSQEGAIYGNTIYF. The CDR3 bases are TGTGCCAGCAGCCAAGAAGGAGCGATATATGGAAACACCATATATTTT.

The chain combines TRBV4-3 with TRBJ2-2; 7 nucleotides agree with TRBD2. J was trimmed by 4 bases and V by 1 base; bases with no gene match: 6. This CDR3 is 16 amino acids long. Germline loops: CDR1 LGHNA, CDR2 YSLEER. CDR3 coding DNA: TGCGCCAGCAGCCAAGCTCATCGCGGGAGCACCGGGGAGCTGTTTTTT. Residues: CASSQAHRGSTGELFF.